This TCR beta chain was sequenced during a study of T cell changes during pregnancy in multiple sclerosis. The germline CDR1 and CDR2 sequences are GTSNPN and SVGIG (reference sequence). This CDR3 has 12 residues. V was pared by 3 bases and J by 8 bases, with 13 bases between. Assay used: immunoSEQ multiplex PCR; TCRdb lists only in-frame clones, some missing. The data show 45,000 to 60,000 clones, 75% to 90% seen once. V gene TRBV30 combines with J gene TRBJ1-1, with a weak D call TRBD1 (5 bases). Sequences were derived from CD8+ T cells from peripheral blood mononuclear cells, sampled in the second trimester of pregnancy. This receptor was identified in a female donor with multiple sclerosis, enrolled in a pregnancy study. The DNA of the CDR3 is TGTGCCTGGAGCGACAGCGGGGTAGAAGCTTTCTTT. This translates into CAWSDSGVEAFF. The complete variable domain, with remaining parts taken from reference TRBV30 and TRBJ1-1, reads SQTIHQWPATLVQPVGSPLSLECTVEGTSNPNLYWYRQAAGRGLQLLFYSVGIGQISSEVPQNLSASRPQDRQFILSSKKLLLSDSGFYLCAWSDSGVEAFFGQGTRLTVV.